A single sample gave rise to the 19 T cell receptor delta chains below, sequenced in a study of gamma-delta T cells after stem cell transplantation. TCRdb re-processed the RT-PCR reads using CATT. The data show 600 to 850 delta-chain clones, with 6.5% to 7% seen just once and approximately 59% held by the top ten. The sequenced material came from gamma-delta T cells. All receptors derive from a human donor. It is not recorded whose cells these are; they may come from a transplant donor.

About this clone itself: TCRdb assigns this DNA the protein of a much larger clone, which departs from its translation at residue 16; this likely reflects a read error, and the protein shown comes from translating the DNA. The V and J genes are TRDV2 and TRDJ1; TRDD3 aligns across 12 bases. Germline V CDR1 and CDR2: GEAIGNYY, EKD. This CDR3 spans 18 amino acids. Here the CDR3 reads CACSNQHSQLGDTDKHIF. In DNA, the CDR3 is TGTGCCTGCAGCAACCAGCATTCCCAACTGGGGGATACCGATAAACACATCTTT.

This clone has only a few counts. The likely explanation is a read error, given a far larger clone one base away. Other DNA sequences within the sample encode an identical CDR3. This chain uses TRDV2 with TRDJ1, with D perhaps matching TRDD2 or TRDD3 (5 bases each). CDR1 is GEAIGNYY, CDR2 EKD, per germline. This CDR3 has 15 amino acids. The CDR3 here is CACDTVGTYTDKLIF. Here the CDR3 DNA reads TGTGCCTGTGACACTGTGGGGACCTACACCGATAAACTTATCTTT.

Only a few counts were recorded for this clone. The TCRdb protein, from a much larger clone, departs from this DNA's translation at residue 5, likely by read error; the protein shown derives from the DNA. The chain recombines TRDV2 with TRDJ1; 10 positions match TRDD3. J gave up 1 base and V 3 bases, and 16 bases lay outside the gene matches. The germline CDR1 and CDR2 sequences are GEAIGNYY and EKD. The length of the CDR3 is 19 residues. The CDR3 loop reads CACDVMSTGGLARTDKLIF. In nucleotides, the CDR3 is TGTGCCTGTGACGTCATGTCTACTGGGGGATTGGCCCGCACCGATAAACTCATCTTT.

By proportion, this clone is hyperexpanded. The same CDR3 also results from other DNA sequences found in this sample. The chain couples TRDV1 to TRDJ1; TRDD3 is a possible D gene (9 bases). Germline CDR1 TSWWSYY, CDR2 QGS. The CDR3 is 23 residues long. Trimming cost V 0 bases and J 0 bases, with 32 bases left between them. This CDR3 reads CALGELPSYIKSLLGDHTDKLIF. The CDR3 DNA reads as TGTGCTCTTGGGGAACTTCCTTCCTATATCAAATCCCTACTGGGGGACCACACCGATAAACTCATCTTT.

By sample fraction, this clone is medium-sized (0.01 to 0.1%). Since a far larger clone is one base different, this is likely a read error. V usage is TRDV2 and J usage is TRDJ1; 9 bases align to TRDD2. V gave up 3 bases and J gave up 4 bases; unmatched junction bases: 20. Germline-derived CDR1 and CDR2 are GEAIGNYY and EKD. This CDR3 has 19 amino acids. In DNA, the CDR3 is TGTGCCTGTGACGCCCACCTTCCTACAATCCGTGGGGACTACGATAAACTCATCTTT. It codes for CACDAHLPTIRGDYDKLIF.

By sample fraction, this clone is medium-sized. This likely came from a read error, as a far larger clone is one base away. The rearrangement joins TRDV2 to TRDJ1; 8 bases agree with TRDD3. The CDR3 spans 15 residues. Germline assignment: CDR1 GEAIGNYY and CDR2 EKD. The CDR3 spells CACDTLGAPTDKFIF. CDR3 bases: TGTGCCTGTGACACACTGGGGGCCCCTACCGATAAATTCATCTTT.

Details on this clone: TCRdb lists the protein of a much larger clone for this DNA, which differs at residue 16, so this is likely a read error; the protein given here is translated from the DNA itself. As DNA, the CDR3 is TGTGCCTGTGACACCGTTGGTGGGGGATACGTCAATTTGGACACCAATAAACTCATCTTT. Translation gives CACDTVGGGYVNLDTNKLIF. The genes are TRDV2 and TRDJ1, with 11 bases aligning to TRDD3. Per germline, CDR1 GEAIGNYY and CDR2 EKD. The CDR3 contains 20 residues.

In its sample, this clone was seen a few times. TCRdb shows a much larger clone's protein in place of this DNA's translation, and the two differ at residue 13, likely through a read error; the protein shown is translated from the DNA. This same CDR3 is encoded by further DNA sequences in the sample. DNA of the CDR3: TGTGCCTGTGACAAAACCCGATGGGGGATACGCACCGATAAACTCATCTTT. Its protein product is CACDKTRWGIRTDKLIF. The rearrangement joins TRDV2 to TRDJ1, with 11 positions matching TRDD3. The trim removed 2 bases at V and 1 base at J, leaving 8 bases unmatched. Per germline, CDR1 GEAIGNYY and CDR2 EKD. The CDR3 has 17 amino acids.

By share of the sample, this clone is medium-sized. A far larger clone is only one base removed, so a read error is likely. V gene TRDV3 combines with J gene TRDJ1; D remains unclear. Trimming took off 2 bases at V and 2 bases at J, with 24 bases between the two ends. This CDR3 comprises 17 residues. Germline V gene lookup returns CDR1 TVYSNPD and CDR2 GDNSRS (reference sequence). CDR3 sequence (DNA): TGTGCCTTTTTCCCGTCGCGGGTGAGACGAGGAACCGATAAACTCATCTTT. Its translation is CAFFPSRVRRGTDKLIF.

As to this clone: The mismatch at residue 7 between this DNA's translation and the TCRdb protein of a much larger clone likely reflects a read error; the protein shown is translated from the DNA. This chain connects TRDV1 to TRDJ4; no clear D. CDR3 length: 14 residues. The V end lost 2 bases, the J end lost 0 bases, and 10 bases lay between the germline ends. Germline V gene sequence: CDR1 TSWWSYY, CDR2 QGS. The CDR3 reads CALGEWYDTRPLIF. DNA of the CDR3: TGTGCTCTTGGGGAATGGTACGATACCAGACCCCTGATCTTT.

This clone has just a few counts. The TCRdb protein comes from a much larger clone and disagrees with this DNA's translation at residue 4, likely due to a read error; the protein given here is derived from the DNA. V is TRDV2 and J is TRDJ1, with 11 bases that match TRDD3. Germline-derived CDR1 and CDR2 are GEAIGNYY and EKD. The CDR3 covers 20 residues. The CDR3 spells CACGTVGGGYVNLDTDKLIF. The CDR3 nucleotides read TGTGCCTGTGGCACCGTTGGTGGGGGATACGTCAATTTGGACACCGATAAACTCATCTTT.

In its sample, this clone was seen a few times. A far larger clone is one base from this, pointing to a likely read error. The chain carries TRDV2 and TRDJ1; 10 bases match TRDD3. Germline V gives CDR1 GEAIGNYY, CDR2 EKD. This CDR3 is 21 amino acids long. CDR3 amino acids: CACDTAFASGDTGRDTDKPIF. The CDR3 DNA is TGTGCCTGTGACACTGCCTTCGCATCGGGGGATACGGGGAGAGACACCGATAAACCCATCTTT.

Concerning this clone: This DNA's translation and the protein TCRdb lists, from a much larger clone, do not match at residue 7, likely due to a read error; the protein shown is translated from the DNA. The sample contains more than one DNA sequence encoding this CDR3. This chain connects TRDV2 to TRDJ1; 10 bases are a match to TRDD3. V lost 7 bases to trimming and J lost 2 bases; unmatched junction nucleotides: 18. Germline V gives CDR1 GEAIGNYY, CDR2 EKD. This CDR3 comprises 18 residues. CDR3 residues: CACSNQQSQLGDTDKLIF. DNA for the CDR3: TGTGCCTGCAGCAACCAGCAATCCCAACTGGGGGATACCGATAAACTCATCTTT.

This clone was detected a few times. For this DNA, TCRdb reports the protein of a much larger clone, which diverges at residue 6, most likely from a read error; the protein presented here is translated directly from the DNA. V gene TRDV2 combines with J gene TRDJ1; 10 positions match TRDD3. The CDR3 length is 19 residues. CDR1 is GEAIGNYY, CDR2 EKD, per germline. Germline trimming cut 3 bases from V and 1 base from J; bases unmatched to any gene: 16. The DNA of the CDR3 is TGTGCCTGTGACGACAGGTCTACTGGGGGATTGGCCCGCACCGATAAACTCATCTTT. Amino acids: CACDDRSTGGLARTDKLIF.

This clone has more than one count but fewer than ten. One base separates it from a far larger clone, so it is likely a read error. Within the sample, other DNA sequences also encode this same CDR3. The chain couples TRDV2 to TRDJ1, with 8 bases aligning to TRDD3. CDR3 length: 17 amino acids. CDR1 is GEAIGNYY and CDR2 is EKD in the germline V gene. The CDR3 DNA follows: TGTGCCTGCGACACCCTGGGGGAGACAAGGTACACCGATAAACTCATCTTT. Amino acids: CACDTLGETRYTDKLIF.

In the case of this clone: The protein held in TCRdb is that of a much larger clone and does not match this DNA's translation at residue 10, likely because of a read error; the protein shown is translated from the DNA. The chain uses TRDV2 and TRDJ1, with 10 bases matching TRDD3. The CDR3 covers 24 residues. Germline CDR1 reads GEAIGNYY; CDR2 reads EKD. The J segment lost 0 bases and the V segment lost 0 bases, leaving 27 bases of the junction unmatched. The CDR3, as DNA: TGTGCCTGTGACACCGCTTACGCCTTTAATGGGGGATACAGCCCGCCGGGAAACACCGATAAACTCATCTTT. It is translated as CACDTAYAFNGGYSPPGNTDKLIF.

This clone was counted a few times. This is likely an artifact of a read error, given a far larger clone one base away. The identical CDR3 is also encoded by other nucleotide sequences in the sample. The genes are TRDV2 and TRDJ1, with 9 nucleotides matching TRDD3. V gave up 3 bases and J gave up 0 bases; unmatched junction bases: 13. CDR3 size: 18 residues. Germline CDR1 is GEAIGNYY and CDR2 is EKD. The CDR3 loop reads CACDDLLGDSQYTDKLIF. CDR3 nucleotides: TGTGCCTGTGACGACCTACTGGGGGACTCCCAGTACACCGATAAACTCATCTTT.

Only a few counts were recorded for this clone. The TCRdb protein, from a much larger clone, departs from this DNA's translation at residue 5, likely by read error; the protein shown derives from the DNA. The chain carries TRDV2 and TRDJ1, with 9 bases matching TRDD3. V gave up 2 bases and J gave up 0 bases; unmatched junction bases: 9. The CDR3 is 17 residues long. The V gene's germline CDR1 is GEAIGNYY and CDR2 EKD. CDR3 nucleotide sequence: TGTGCCTGTGACAAACTGGGGGAGACAAGGTACACCGATAAACTCATCTTT. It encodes CACDKLGETRYTDKLIF.

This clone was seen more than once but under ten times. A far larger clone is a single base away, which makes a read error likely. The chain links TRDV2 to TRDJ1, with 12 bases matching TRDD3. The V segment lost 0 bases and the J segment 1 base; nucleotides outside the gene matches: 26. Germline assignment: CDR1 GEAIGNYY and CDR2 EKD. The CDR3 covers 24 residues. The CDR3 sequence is CACDTAYAFTGGYSPPGSTDKLIF. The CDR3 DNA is TGTGCCTGTGACACCGCTTACGCCTTTACTGGGGGATACAGCCCGCCGGGAAGCACCGATAAACTCATCTTT.